This record looks at one T cell receptor beta chain sequence and its context. The sample comes from a study of control samples from healthy donors and cancer patients. Clones were sequenced by immunoSEQ multiplex PCR, and TCRdb holds only the in-frame ones, with some missing. The sample has 150,000 to 200,000 clones; roughly 89% are singletons. J was trimmed by 4 bases and V by 5 bases; bases with no gene match: 7. This CDR3 is built from 16 residues. Looked up from germline, CDR1 is SGHTA and CDR2 is FQGNSA. This TCR derives from a woman between 45 and 60 years old in good health. The rearrangement uses TRBV7-2 and TRBJ2-1; 11 bases align to TRBD2. The sequenced material came from blood. The CDR3 DNA is TGTGCCAGCAGCCCAATGACTAGCGGGGTATACAATGAGCAGTTCTTC. Amino acid sequence: CASSPMTSGVYNEQFF.